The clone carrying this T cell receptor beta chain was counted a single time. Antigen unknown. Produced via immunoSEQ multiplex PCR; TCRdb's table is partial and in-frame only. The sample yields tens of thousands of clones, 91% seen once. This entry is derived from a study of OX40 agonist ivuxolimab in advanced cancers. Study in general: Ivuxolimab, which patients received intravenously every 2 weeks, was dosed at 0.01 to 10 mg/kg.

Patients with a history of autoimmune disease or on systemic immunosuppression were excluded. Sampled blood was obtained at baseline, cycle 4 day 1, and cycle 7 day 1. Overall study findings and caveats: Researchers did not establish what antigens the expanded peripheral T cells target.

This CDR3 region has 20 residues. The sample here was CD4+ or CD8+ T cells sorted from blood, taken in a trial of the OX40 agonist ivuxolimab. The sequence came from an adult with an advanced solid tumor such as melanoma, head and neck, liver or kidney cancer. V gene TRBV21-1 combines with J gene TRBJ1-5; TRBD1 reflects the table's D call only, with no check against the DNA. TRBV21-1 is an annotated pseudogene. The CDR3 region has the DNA TGTGCCAGCAGCAAAGGAGGGAGGGACAGGAGGGCTTATAGCAATCAGCCCCAGCATTTT. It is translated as CASSKGGRDRRAYSNQPQHF.